The 9 T cell receptor beta chains below come from one sample, sequenced in a study of cytomegalovirus exposure and HLA in healthy donors. A multiplex PCR was run with 60 Vbeta primers and 13 Jbeta primers. Assay used: immunoSEQ multiplex PCR; TCRdb lists only in-frame clones, some missing. Among 60,000 or so clones listed, approximately 75% were seen once. Input material: PBMCs. These receptor sequences come from a man aged 50-59 years in good health and CMV-seropositive.

The chain joins TRBV2 to TRBJ1-1; 7 positions match TRBD1. The V and J ends lost 5 bases and 6 bases, in that order; junction bases with no gene match: 9. This CDR3 has 14 residues. In germline, CDR1 is SNHLY, CDR2 FYNNEI. CDR3 amino acids: CASSYTGVSPEAFF. Here the CDR3 DNA reads TGTGCCAGCAGTTATACAGGGGTCTCCCCTGAAGCTTTCTTT.

This clone was observed many times. The CDR3: CASSSPGTPTDTQYF. CDR3 in DNA: TGTGCCAGCAGCTCTCCCGGGACTCCCACAGATACGCAGTATTTT. This sequence joins TRBV7-8 and TRBJ2-3; weak D call: TRBD2 (6 bases). V was pared by 4 bases and J by 2 bases, with 13 bases between. Germline V CDR1 and CDR2: SGHVS, FQNEAQ. CDR3 length: 15 amino acids.

This chain links TRBV7-2 with TRBJ1-5; 8 bases align to TRBD1. This CDR3 has 16 amino acids. The V gene's germline CDR1 is SGHTA and CDR2 FQGNSA. V lost 1 base and J lost 2; bases outside the gene matches: 4. The CDR3 DNA reads as TGTGCCAGCAGCTTAGTCCAGGGGGCTGGCAATCAGCCCCAGCATTTT. Translation gives CASSLVQGAGNQPQHF.

This chain links TRBV7-9 with TRBJ1-1; 8 positions agree with TRBD1. CDR1 is SEHNR and CDR2 is FQNEAQ in the germline V gene (reference sequence). The V and J ends lost 5 bases and 6 bases, in that order; junction bases with no gene match: 8. The CDR3 totals 14 residues. CDR3 in DNA: TGTGCCAGCAGCCCCCCATCGGACAGGGCTGAAGCTTTCTTT. It translates to CASSPPSDRAEAFF.

As DNA, the CDR3 is TGTGCCAGCAGCTCCGACATCTACAATGAGCAGTTCTTC. This gives the protein CASSSDIYNEQFF. This chain links TRBV5-4 with TRBJ2-1, with D uncertain. V dropped 3 bases and J dropped 3 bases, with 7 bases sitting between them. There are 13 residues in the CDR3. The germline V gene encodes CDR1 SGHNT and CDR2 YYREEE (reference sequence). Combining the CDR3 with reference TRBV5-4 and TRBJ2-1 gives the whole variable domain ETGVTQSPTHLIKTRGQQVTLRCSSQSGHNTVSWYQQALGQGPQFIFQYYREEENGRGNFPPRFSGLQFPNYSSELNVNALELDDSALYLCASSSDIYNEQFFGPGTRLTVL.

The J gene is TRBJ2-1, the V gene TRBV5-1, with TRBD2 matching 10 bases. This CDR3 has 14 residues. Germline CDR1 is SGHRS and CDR2 is YFSETQ. V shed 3 bases and J 8 bases; nucleotides not matched to a gene: 5. The CDR3 DNA reads TGCGCCAGCAGCTCCGGACTAGCGGCCTATGAGCAGTTCTTC. Its translation is CASSSGLAAYEQFF.

The V and J genes are TRBV10-1 and TRBJ2-7; 10 nucleotides align to TRBD2. The germline gives CDR1 WNHNN, CDR2 SYGVQD (reference sequence). V lost 3 bases to trimming and J lost 3 bases; unmatched junction nucleotides: 5. The CDR3 is 15 residues long. The CDR3 coding sequence is TGCGCCAGCAGTGAAGATAGCGGGGGGTTCTACGAGCAGTACTTC. It specifies CASSEDSGGFYEQYF.

The rearrangement uses TRBV2 and TRBJ1-5, with 10 bases lining up with TRBD1. This CDR3 has 15 amino acids. V lost 4 bases to trimming and J lost 4 bases; unmatched junction nucleotides: 4. The V gene's germline CDR1 is SNHLY and CDR2 FYNNEI. CDR3 coding DNA: TGTGCCAGCAGTGGACAGGGGGCTAGAAATCAGCCCCAGCATTTT. This gives the protein CASSGQGARNQPQHF.

The chain joins TRBV2 to TRBJ1-1; 10 bases fit TRBD1. The CDR3 spans 13 residues. CDR1 is SNHLY, CDR2 FYNNEI, per germline. Trimming at V came to 6 bases and at J to 4 bases, leaving 2 bases not matched to a gene. This CDR3 reads CASRRTGGTEAFF. CDR3 DNA: TGTGCCAGCAGGAGGACAGGGGGCACTGAAGCTTTCTTT. Using reference TRBV2 and TRBJ1-1 for the parts outside the CDR3, the full variable domain is EPEVTQTPSHQVTQMGQEVILRCVPISNHLYFYWYRQILGQKVEFLVSFYNNEISEKSEIFDDQFSVERPDGSNFTLKIRSTKLEDSAMYFCASRRTGGTEAFFGQGTRLTVV.